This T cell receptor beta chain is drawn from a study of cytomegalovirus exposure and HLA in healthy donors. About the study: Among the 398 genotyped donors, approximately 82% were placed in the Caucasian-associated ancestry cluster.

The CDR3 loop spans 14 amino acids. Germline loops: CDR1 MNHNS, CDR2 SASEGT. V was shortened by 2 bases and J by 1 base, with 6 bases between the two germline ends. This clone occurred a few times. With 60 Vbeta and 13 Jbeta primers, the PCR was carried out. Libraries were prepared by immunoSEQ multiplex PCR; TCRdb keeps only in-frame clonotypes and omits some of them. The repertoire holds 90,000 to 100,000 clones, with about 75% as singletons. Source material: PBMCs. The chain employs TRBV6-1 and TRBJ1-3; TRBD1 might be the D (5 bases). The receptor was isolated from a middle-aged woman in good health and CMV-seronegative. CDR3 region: CASSEQGSGNTIYF. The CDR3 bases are TGTGCCAGCAGTGAACAGGGATCTGGAAACACCATATATTTT.